This entry features one T cell receptor (beta chain) sequence. Its target antigen remains unknown. Base qualities were left out, and no much larger clone turns up one base away. This specimen belongs to a study of response to subunit inactivated influenza vaccine (dated by TCRdb to about 2018). A note on the overall study: To follow how T cells responded to a trivalent subunit inactivated influenza vaccine, the researchers relied on deep quantitative profiling of the T cell receptor repertoire. The paper's findings and limits, for the study overall: According to the authors, only a limited number of new T cells may be recruited by each seasonal influenza vaccination.

The germline V gene supplies CDR1 SGHRS and CDR2 YFSETQ. Germline trimming amounts to 4 bases on V and 2 bases on J, with 8 as the count of junction bases outside the gene matches. There are 15 amino acids in the CDR3, from cysteine to phenylalanine inclusive. Just CDR3 DNA is preserved here, 45 bases in frame from base 1. The library was produced with RT-PCR. The data were produced on an Illumina HiSeq 2500. Starting from the raw public reads, TCRdb applied fastp trimming at Q25, assembled clones with MiXCR and retained in-frame beta chains. Duplicate CDR3 protein sequences are folded into a single record with the most common DNA and genes. This sample has hundreds of thousands of distinct CDR3 sequences in its table, and 15% to 17% of those were observed once. The top ten constitute around 10% of the sample.

The sequence links TRBV5-1 to TRBJ1-2; 7 junctional bases match TRBD1. The sequence was collected from a man in his fifties or sixties who received an inactivated influenza vaccine. Donor details come from another sample of the same person, matched by shared clones. The specimen comprised PBMCs from blood, sampled about 11 days after vaccination. Read as DNA, the sequence is TGCGCCAGCAGCCAAAGAAGGACAGGAAACTATGGCTACACCTTC. The translation is CASSQRRTGNYGYTF.